This T cell receptor (beta chain) was sequenced for a study of regulatory T cells in long-lasting Graves disease. Study details: Persistence in Graves' disease denoted antithyroid drug use beyond 5 years alongside positive TSH receptor antibodies. Whole-study results and caveats: Persistent disease preferred TRBV28, TRBJ1-2 and TRBJ2-5; new disease, TRBV20-1 and TRBJ2-1. Relative to newly diagnosed Graves' patients, persistent ones had lower TCR diversity. With a small sample size, accuracy may have been reduced.

Remarks on this clonotype: Its antigen remains unidentified.

CDR3-region Arm-PCR and iRepertoire HTBI primers produced the TCR beta libraries. TCRdb analysed the multiplex PCR reads with MiXCR anew, one entry per CDR3 protein. Of 700,000 or so distinct CDR3 sequences in the sample, around 30% were seen once. Time point defined: persistent/refractory GD, antithyroid drugs over 5 years with positive TRAb. Researchers made the TCR library from RNA that was extracted from PBMCs. Germline values: CDR1 SNHLY, CDR2 FYNNEI. Trimming took 6 bases from V and 5 from J; bases not matched to a gene: 13. The CDR3 sequence is 19 residues long. The chain employs TRBV2 and TRBJ2-6; 13 positions agree with TRBD2. This receptor was obtained from a female donor with Graves disease. The specimen was peripheral blood mononuclear cells (PBMCs), collected when the disease was refractory, from a patient treated with antithyroid drugs. The CDR3 region is CASRRTSGSVLNRANVLTF. DNA for the CDR3: TGTGCCAGCAGGAGGACTAGCGGGAGCGTACTCAATAGGGCCAACGTCCTGACTTTC.